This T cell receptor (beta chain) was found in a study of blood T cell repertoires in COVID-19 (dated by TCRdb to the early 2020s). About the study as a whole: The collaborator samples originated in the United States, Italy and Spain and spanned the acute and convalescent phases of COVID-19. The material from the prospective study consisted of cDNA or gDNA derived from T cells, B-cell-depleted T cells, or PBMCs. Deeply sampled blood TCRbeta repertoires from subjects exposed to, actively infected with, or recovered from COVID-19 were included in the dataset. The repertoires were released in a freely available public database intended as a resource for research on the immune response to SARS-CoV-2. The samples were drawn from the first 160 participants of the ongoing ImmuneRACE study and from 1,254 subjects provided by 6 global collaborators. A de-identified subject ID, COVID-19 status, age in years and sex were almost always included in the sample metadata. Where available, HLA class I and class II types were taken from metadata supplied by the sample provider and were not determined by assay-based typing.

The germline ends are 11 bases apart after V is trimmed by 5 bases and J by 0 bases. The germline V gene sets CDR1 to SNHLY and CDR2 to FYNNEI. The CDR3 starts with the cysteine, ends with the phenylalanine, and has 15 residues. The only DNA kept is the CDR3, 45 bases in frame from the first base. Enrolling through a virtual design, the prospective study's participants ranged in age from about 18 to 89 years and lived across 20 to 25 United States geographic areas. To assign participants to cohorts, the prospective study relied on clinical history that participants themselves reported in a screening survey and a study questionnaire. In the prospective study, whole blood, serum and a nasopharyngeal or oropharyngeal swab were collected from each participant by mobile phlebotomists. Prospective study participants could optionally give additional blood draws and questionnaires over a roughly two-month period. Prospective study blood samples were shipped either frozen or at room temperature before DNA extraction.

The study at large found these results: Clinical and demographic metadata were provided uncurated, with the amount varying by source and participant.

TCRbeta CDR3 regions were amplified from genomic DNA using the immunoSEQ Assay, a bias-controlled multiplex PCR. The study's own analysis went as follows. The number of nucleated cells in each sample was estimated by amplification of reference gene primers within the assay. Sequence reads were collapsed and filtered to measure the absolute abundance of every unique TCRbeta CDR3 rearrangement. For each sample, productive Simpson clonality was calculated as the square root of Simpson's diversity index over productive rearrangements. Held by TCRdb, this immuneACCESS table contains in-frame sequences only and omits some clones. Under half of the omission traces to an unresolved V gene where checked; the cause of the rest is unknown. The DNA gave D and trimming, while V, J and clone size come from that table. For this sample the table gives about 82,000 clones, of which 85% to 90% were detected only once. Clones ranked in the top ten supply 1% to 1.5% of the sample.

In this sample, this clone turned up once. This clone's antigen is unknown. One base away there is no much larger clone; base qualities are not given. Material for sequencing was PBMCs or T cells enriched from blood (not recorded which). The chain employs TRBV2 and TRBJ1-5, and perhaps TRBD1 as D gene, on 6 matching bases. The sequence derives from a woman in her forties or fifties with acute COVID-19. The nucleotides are TGTGCCAGCAGTTTAAACAGGGCTAGCAATCAGCCCCAGCATTTT. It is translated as CASSLNRASNQPQHF.